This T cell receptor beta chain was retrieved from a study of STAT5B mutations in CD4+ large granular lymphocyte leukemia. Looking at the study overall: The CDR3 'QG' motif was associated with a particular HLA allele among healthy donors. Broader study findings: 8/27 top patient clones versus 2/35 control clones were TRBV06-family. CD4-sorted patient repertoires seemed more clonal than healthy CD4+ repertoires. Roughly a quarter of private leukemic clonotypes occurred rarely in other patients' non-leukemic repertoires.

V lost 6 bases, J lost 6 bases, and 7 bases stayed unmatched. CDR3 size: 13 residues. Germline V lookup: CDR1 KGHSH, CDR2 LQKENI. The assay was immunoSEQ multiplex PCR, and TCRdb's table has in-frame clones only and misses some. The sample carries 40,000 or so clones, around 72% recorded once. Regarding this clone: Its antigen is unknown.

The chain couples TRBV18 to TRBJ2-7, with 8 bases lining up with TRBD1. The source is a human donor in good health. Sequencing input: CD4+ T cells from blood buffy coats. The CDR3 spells CASSTTGAAEQYF. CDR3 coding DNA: TGTGCCAGCTCGACGACAGGGGCGGCCGAGCAGTACTTC.